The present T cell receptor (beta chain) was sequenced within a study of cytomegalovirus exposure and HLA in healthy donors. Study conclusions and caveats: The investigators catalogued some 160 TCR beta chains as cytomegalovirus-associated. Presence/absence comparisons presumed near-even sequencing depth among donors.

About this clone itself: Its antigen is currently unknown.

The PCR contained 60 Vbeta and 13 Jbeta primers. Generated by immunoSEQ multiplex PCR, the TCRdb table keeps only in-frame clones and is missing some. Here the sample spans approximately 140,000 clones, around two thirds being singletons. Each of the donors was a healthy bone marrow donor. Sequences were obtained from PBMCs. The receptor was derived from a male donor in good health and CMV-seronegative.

The CDR3 region is CASSGRGHWGYTF. The CDR3, as DNA: TGTGCCAGCAGTGGCAGGGGGCATTGGGGCTACACCTTC. The V and J genes are TRBV6-5 and TRBJ1-2, with 8 bases matching TRBD1. The germline V gene encodes CDR1 MNHEY and CDR2 SVGAGI. The CDR3 length is 13 residues. The junction had 7 bases not matched to a gene; V was cut back by 5 bases and J by 8 bases.